These T cell receptor beta chains were read from a single sample in a study of pediatric ulcerative colitis. Measured with immunoSEQ multiplex PCR; TCRdb has only the in-frame clones, and not every one. The sample gives more than 9,000 clones, approximately 80% of which show up once; under 5% is in the top ten. The sample comprised gut tissue. Receptor source: a girl aged 10 to 17 who was a control in a study of pediatric ulcerative colitis. The CDR3 runs from the conserved cysteine through the conserved F or W. D genes are given only for firm matches. The listing skips clone size in some rows; elsewhere it reads once, few, many or a size class.

>TRBJ2-7|NA|NA|TRBV27
CASSRRDQRNYEQYF
TGTGCCAGCAGCCGCAGGGACCAACGTAATTACGAGCAGTACTTC
>TRBJ2-1|TRBD2|once|TRBV28
CASSLPGLAGAYNEQFF
TGTGCCAGCAGTTTACCAGGACTAGCCGGAGCCTACAATGAGCAGTTCTTC
>TRBJ2-3|TRBD2|NA|TRBV18
CASSPKLLAGGPDTQYF
TGTGCCAGCTCACCAAAACTTCTAGCGGGAGGTCCAGATACGCAGTATTTT
>TRBJ1-2|TRBD1|NA|TRBV6-4
CASSSTDRAGDYGYTF
TGTGCCAGCAGTTCCACGGACAGGGCGGGCGACTATGGCTACACCTTC
>TRBJ2-5|TRBD1|NA|TRBV25-1
CASRSSGTAAGETQYF
TGTGCCAGCCGATCCTCGGGGACAGCAGCAGGAGAGACCCAGTACTTC
>TRBJ2-1|NA|NA|TRBV10-1
CASSEFTGTEQFF
TGCGCCAGCAGTGAGTTCACAGGGACTGAGCAGTTCTTC
>TRBJ1-4|NA|NA|TRBV6-5
CASSYRVGFNEKLFF
TGTGCCAGCAGTTATAGGGTAGGGTTTAATGAAAAACTGTTTTTT
>TRBJ2-4|TRBD2|NA|TRBV7-2
CASSPRVAGARNIQYF
TGTGCCAGCAGCCCCCGAGTAGCGGGAGCTAGAAACATTCAGTACTTC
>TRBJ1-1|NA|NA|TRBV28
CASSYPGAAMNTEAFF
TGTGCCAGCAGTTACCCAGGGGCCGCCATGAACACTGAAGCTTTCTTT
>TRBJ2-1|NA|NA|TRBV5-1
CASSLEGGLYNEQFF
TGCGCCAGCAGCTTGGAGGGGGGACTCTACAATGAGCAGTTCTTC
>TRBJ1-5|TRBD1|once|TRBV2
CASSGGQGAYQPQHF
TGTGCCAGCAGTGGGGGACAGGGTGCATACCAGCCCCAGCATTTT
>TRBJ2-7|TRBD2|NA|TRBV5-4
CASSFTSGTYEQYF
TGTGCCAGCAGCTTTACTAGCGGAACCTACGAGCAGTACTTC
>TRBJ2-1|TRBD2|NA|TRBV29-1
CSVTGTSAYNEQFF
TGCAGCGTAACCGGGACTAGCGCCTACAATGAGCAGTTCTTC
>TRBJ2-1|NA|few|TRBV7-3
CASIRTTGAGYNEQFF
TGTGCCAGCATCCGAACGACGGGGGCTGGATACAATGAGCAGTTCTTC
>TRBJ1-3|NA|few|TRBV6-1
CASSEGWGPAGNTIYF
TGTGCCAGCAGTGAAGGTTGGGGCCCAGCCGGAAACACCATATATTTT
>TRBJ1-2|NA|medium-sized|TRBV29-1
CSVASDTYGYTF
TGCAGCGTTGCTTCGGATACCTATGGCTACACCTTC
>TRBJ2-7|NA|NA|TRBV29-1
CSVGPRDFPYEQYF
TGCAGCGTTGGCCCCCGGGATTTCCCTTACGAGCAGTACTTC
>TRBJ2-4|TRBD2|NA|TRBV4-3
CASSQVRTSMSKNIQYF
TGCGCCAGCAGCCAAGTTAGGACTAGTATGTCCAAAAACATTCAGTACTTC
>TRBJ2-3|NA|NA|TRBV11-1
CASSLEQGITDTQYF
TGTGCCAGCAGCTTAGAACAGGGAATAACAGATACGCAGTATTTT
>TRBJ1-2|TRBD1|NA|TRBV27
CASNQSGRQGYGYTF
TGTGCCAGCAACCAAAGTGGGAGACAGGGCTATGGCTACACCTTC
>TRBJ2-7|TRBD1|NA|TRBV7-9
CASHSDRATSEQYF
TGTGCCAGCCATTCTGACAGGGCCACCTCCGAGCAGTACTTC
>TRBJ2-1|TRBD2|NA|TRBV2
CASSVLAGAYNEQFF
TGTGCCAGCAGTGTCCTAGCGGGAGCCTACAATGAGCAGTTCTTC